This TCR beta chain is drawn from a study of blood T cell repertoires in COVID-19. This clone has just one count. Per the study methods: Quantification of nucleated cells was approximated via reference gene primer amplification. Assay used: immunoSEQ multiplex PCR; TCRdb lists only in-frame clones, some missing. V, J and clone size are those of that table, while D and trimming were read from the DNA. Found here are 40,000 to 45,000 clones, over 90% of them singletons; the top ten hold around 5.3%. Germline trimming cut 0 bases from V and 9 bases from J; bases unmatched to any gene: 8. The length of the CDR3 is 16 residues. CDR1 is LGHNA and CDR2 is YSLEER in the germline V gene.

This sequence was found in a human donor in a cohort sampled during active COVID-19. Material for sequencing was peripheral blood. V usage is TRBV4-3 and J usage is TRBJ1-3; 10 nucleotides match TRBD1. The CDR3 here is CASSQDSVGTGVTIYF. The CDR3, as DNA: TGCGCCAGCAGCCAAGATTCTGTTGGGACAGGGGTCACCATATATTTT.